The clone carrying this TCR beta chain has just a few counts. The data were taken from a study of blood T cell repertoires in COVID-19. TCRdb's copy holds only in-frame clones and misses some; the assay was immunoSEQ multiplex PCR. Here the sample spans 150,000 to 160,000 clones, around 85% being singletons. The ends were cut back, 3 bases at V and 5 bases at J, with 9 bases in the middle. CDR3 length: 13 residues. Germline CDR1 reads MGHRA; CDR2 reads YSYEKL. The origin of this receptor is a woman in her sixties with acute or convalescent COVID-19. The chain links TRBV4-1 to TRBJ2-3, with D perhaps matching TRBD1 (5 bases). The source material was peripheral blood. The CDR3 DNA reads TGCGCCAGCAGCCAGTTGACAGTAGATACGCAGTATTTT. Residues: CASSQLTVDTQYF.